The 17 T cell receptor beta chains presented below share a single source sample, sequenced in a study of lymphopenia after photon versus proton radiotherapy. Data came from immunoSEQ multiplex PCR; TCRdb stores just in-frame clones and leaves some out. The sample carries tens of thousands of clones, around 83% recorded once. The starting material was peripheral blood, obtained from a patient treated with proton-based radiotherapy. The receptors shown here come from a man between 60 and 70 years old with pancreatic cancer.

The V gene is TRBV11-2, the J gene TRBJ2-7; 9 positions agree with TRBD1. CDR1 is SGHAT and CDR2 is FQNNGV in the germline V gene. This CDR3 is built from 14 residues. V shed 1 base, J shed 5 bases, and the junction held 3 bases outside the gene matches. In nucleotides, the CDR3 is TGTGCCAGCAGCTTAGTGGGACAGGGAGACGAGCAGTACTTC. This gives the protein CASSLVGQGDEQYF. Filled out from reference TRBV11-2 and TRBJ2-7, the complete variable domain reads EAGVAQSPRYKIIEKRQSVAFWCNPISGHATLYWYQQILGQGPKLLIQFQNNGVVDDSQLPKDRFSAERLKGVDSTLKIQPAKLEDSAVYLCASSLVGQGDEQYFGPGTRLTVT.

This chain connects TRBV7-6 to TRBJ2-1, with D perhaps being TRBD1 or TRBD2 (5 bases each). This CDR3 spans 13 amino acids. Deletions cut 3 bases from V and 4 bases from J, with 7 bases between. CDR1 SGHVS and CDR2 FNYEAQ come from the germline V gene. CDR3 region: CASSFEGYNEQFF. For the CDR3, the DNA is TGTGCCAGCAGCTTCGAGGGGTACAATGAGCAGTTCTTC.

The chain has TRBV6-5 and TRBJ1-1; 10 bases are a match to TRBD1. There are 15 residues in the CDR3. Trimming cost V 8 bases and J 4 bases; bases outside gene matches: 10. The germline V gene encodes CDR1 MNHEY and CDR2 SVGAGI. The CDR3 nucleotides read TGTGCCAGCGGGACAGGGGCCCCGAGGGGCACTGAAGCTTTCTTT. This gives the protein CASGTGAPRGTEAFF.

The V and J genes are TRBV4-2 and TRBJ1-4; D unresolved. CDR3 length equals 13 residues. Germline V gene lookup returns CDR1 LGHNA and CDR2 YNFKEQ. The ends were cut back, 0 bases at V and 7 bases at J, with 6 bases in the middle. This chain's CDR3 is CASSQESGEKLFF. The CDR3 DNA is TGTGCCAGCAGCCAAGAGTCCGGTGAAAAACTGTTTTTT.

J is TRBJ2-1 and V is TRBV29-1; D perhaps matches TRBD1 (5 bases). The germline V and J ends were trimmed by 7 bases and 1 base, with 11 bases remaining between them. The V gene's germline CDR1 is SQVTM and CDR2 ANQGSEA. This CDR3 has 13 residues. The CDR3 here is CSAPDRSYNEQFF. Written as DNA, the CDR3 is TGCAGCGCTCCAGACAGATCCTACAATGAGCAGTTCTTC.

This clone was seen more than once but under ten times. This chain uses TRBV9 with TRBJ1-1, with D tentatively TRBD1 (5 bases). The length of the CDR3 is 15 residues. Germline values: CDR1 SGDLS, CDR2 YYNGEE. The V gene lost 0 bases and the J gene lost 1 base, with 10 bases spanning the gap. The CDR3 loop reads CASSVGTGSNTEAFF. In DNA, the CDR3 is TGTGCCAGCAGCGTAGGAACAGGCTCGAACACTGAAGCTTTCTTT.

The chain joins TRBV11-2 to TRBJ2-5; D unclear. This CDR3 comprises 13 residues. Trimming left V 5 bases short and J 6 bases short, with 13 bases between. CDR1 is SGHAT, CDR2 FQNNGV, per germline. Here the CDR3 reads CASSPFSGQTQYF. CDR3 nucleotides: TGTGCCAGCAGCCCCTTTTCCGGGCAGACCCAGTACTTC.

The rearrangement links TRBV25-1 to TRBJ2-6; D could derive from TRBD1 or TRBD2 (5 bases each). CDR3 length equals 16 residues. V was clipped by 3 bases and J by 0 bases, with 9 bases between them. Germline V gene data show CDR1 as MGHDK and CDR2 as SYGVNS. The CDR3 here is CASSEGRGSGANVLTF. Written as DNA, the CDR3 is TGTGCCAGCAGTGAGGGACGGGGCTCTGGGGCCAACGTCCTGACTTTC.

The rearrangement links TRBV7-2 to TRBJ2-5, with D perhaps TRBD2 (6 bases). V lost 5 bases and J 1 base, leaving 14 bases between the germline ends. Germline V gives CDR1 SGHTA, CDR2 FQGNSA. The CDR3 spans 15 residues. CDR3 protein: CASSPARLGQETQYF. In nucleotides, the CDR3 is TGTGCCAGCAGCCCGGCCCGACTAGGCCAAGAGACCCAGTACTTC.

This clone came up once. The V gene is TRBV27, the J gene TRBJ2-7; 7 bases align to TRBD2. Germline values: CDR1 MNHEY, CDR2 SMNVEV (reference sequence). Trimming removed 6 bases from V and 0 bases from J; junction bases left unmatched: 2. This CDR3 has 13 amino acids. CDR3: CASRASGSYEQYF. CDR3 coding DNA: TGTGCCAGCAGAGCTAGCGGCTCCTACGAGCAGTACTTC.

The rearrangement joins TRBV7-9 to TRBJ2-5, with unresolved D. V gave up 3 bases and J gave up 4 bases, with 6 bases separating them. The germline V gene encodes CDR1 SEHNR and CDR2 FQNEAQ (reference sequence). This CDR3 is 12 amino acids long. The CDR3 coding sequence is TGTGCCAGCAGCTTTGGCATAGAGACCCAGTACTTC. Residues: CASSFGIETQYF.

The chain has TRBV28 and TRBJ2-7; 11 bases line up with TRBD2. V was clipped by 7 bases and J by 2 bases; unmatched bases: 25. The length of the CDR3 is 21 residues. Germline CDR1 is MDHEN and CDR2 is SYDVKM. The CDR3 spells CASKALILTDLPSGRTYEQYF. The CDR3 nucleotides read TGTGCCAGCAAGGCCCTTATTCTTACGGACCTGCCTAGCGGGAGGACCTACGAGCAGTACTTC.

The sample holds a few counts of this clone. A junction end diverges from the germline sequence, so it may reflect a read error. The rearrangement joins TRBV5-1 to TRBJ2-7; D is unresolved. The CDR3 totals 13 residues. The germline CDR1 and CDR2 sequences are SGHRS and YFSETQ. In DNA form, the CDR3 reads TGCGCCAGCAGCCCCGACGGAACCTACGGGCAGTACTTC. The encoded protein is CASSPDGTYGQYF.

This CDR3 is CASHKEPLAGETQYF. CDR3 in DNA: TGTGCCAGCCACAAAGAGCCCCTAGCTGGAGAGACCCAGTACTTC. The chain is built from TRBV27 and TRBJ2-5; D may be TRBD2 (5 bases). V was cut by 8 bases and J by 4 bases, with 20 bases left in between. The CDR3 consists of 15 residues. In germline, CDR1 is MNHEY, CDR2 SMNVEV (reference sequence).

The chain combines TRBV18 with TRBJ2-7; D gene unclear. The CDR3 is 19 amino acids. Per the germline V gene, CDR1 is KGHSH and CDR2 is LQKENI. The ends were cut back, 2 bases at V and 0 bases at J, with 23 bases in the middle. The CDR3 coding sequence is TGTGCCAGCTCACCAAGTACCGGTAGGCTCACAGTCAGCTCCTACGAGCAGTACTTC. Amino acids: CASSPSTGRLTVSSYEQYF.

This clone was observed once. The genes are TRBV6-5 and TRBJ1-2, with D perhaps matching TRBD1 (5 bases). Deletions cut 10 bases from V and 4 bases from J, with 19 bases between. Germline assignment: CDR1 MNHEY and CDR2 SVGAGI. The CDR3 covers 14 residues. The CDR3: CATNTGRFPYGYTF. DNA of the CDR3: TGTGCCACCAATACGGGACGATTTCCCTATGGCTACACCTTC.

V usage is TRBV6-4 and J usage is TRBJ2-3; the D is unclear. This CDR3 comprises 13 residues. V gave up 6 bases and J gave up 3 bases, with 10 bases separating them. Germline loops: CDR1 MRHNA, CDR2 SNTAGT. The CDR3 DNA reads TGTGCCAGCAGAAATGCCCTTACAGATACGCAGTATTTT. Translated: CASRNALTDTQYF.